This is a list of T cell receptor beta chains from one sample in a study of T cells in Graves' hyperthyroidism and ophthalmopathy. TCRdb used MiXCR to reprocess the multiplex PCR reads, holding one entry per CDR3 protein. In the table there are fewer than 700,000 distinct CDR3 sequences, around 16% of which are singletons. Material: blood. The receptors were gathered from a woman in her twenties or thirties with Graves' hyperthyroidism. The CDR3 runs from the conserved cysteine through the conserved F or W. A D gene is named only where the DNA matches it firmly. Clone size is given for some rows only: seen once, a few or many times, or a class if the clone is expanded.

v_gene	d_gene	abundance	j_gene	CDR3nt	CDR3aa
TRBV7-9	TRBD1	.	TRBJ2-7	TGTGCCAGCACGGGACAGGATACATACTCCTACGAGCAGTACTTC	CASTGQDTYSYEQYF
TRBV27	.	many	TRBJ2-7	TGTGCCAGCAGTTCCTCGGGGGGCAGCTCCTACGAGCAGTACTTC	CASSSSGGSSYEQYF
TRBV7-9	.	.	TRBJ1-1	TGTGCCACGATGGGATTACCCGGGGACACTGAAGCTTTCTTT	CATMGLPGDTEAFF
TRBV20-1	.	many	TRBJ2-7	TGCAGTTCTGCCCTTCATCAGGGGAGAAGGCGATACGAGCAGTACTTC	CSSALHQGRRRYEQYF
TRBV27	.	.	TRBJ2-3	TGTGCCAGCAGTTTAACCGGAGGGCCCGCAGATACGCAGTATTTT	CASSLTGGPADTQYF
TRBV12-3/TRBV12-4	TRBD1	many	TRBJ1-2	TGTGCCAGCAGTTTAGGAGACAGGGCGAATGGCTACACCTTC	CASSLGDRANGYTF
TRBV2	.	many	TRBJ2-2	TGTGCCATCAGGAGACACCCGAACACCGGGGAGCTGTTTTTT	CAIRRHPNTGELFF
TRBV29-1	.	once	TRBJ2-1	TGCAGCGTTGTATTAGCCACCTACAATGAGCAGTTCTTC	CSVVLATYNEQFF
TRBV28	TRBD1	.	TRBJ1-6	TGTGCCAGCAGTTTCGGGACAGGGGGCGCGAGGTCACCCCTCCACTTT	CASSFGTGGARSPLHF
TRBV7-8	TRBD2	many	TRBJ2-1	TGTGCCAGCAGCTTAGAATCAGGGACTATGTTTATTAATGAGCAGTTCTTC	CASSLESGTMFINEQFF
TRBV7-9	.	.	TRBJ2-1	TGTGCCAGCAGCTCTCTTGGGGCAGGGGTCGATGAGCAGTTCTTC	CASSSLGAGVDEQFF
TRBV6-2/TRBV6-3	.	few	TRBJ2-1	TGTGCCAGCACCCCCGGCTACAATGAGCAGTTCTTC	CASTPGYNEQFF
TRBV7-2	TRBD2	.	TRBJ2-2	TGTGCCAGCAGCCCCCGGGGAGGGAGAACCGGGGAGCTGTTTTTT	CASSPRGGRTGELFF
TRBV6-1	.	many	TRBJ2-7	TGTGCCAGTAAACACAGGGAACCCTACGAGCAGTACTTC	CASKHREPYEQYF
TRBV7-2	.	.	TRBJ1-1	TGTGCCAGCAGCAAAGCGTACACTGAAGCTTTCTTT	CASSKAYTEAFF
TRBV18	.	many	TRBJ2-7	TGTGCCAGCTCACCACCGGGCAGGGCGGAGGACGAGCAGTACTTC	CASSPPGRAEDEQYF
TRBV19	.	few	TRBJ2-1	TGTGCCAGTAGTTCCCTTTCCACGGGACACAACTACAATGAGCAGTTCTTC	CASSSLSTGHNYNEQFF
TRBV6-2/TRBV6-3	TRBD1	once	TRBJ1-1	TGTGCCAGCAGCGGTGGACAGGGATCGAACACTGAAGCTTTCTTT	CASSGGQGSNTEAFF
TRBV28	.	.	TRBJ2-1	TGTGCCAGCAGACCCCTAATCAATGAGCAGTTCTTC	CASRPLINEQFF
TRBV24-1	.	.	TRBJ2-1	TGTGCCACCTCAAGGTTTGGGACGGACAACAATGAGCAGTTCTTC	CATSRFGTDNNEQFF
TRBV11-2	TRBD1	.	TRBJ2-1	TGTGCCAGCAGCTTCCTCGGGGACAGACGGTACAATGAGCAGTTCTTC	CASSFLGDRRYNEQFF
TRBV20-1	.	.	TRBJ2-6	TGCAGTGCCGTCCGGGGATCCGGGGCCAACGTCCTGACTTTC	CSAVRGSGANVLTF
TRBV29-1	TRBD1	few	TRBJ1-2	TGCAGCATGTCACAGGGGCACTATGGCTACACCTTC	CSMSQGHYGYTF
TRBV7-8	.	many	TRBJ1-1	TGTGCCAGCAGCTTAGTAAGTCCGGGTTCCACTGAAGCTTTCTTT	CASSLVSPGSTEAFF
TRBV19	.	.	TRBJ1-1	TGTGCCAGTAGTCCCCATAGCCAAGAAGCTTTCTTT	CASSPHSQEAFF
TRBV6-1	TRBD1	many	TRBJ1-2	TGTGCCAGCAGTTATTCAGGGGGCCGTCACGATGGCTACACCTTC	CASSYSGGRHDGYTF
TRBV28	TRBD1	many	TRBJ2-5	TGTGCCAGCAGTGCTACAGACGGGACAGTCCAAGAGACCCAGTACTTC	CASSATDGTVQETQYF
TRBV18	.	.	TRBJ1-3	TGTGCCAGCTCCCTCTCGGGACTCGTTGGAAACACCATATATTTT	CASSLSGLVGNTIYF
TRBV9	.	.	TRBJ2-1	TGTGCCAGCAGCGTGAGCGAAGGGAGCTCCTACAATGAGCAGTTCTTC	CASSVSEGSSYNEQFF
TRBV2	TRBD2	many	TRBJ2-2	TGTGCCAGCAGTGGGTCTAGCGGGACCGGGGAGCTGTTTTTT	CASSGSSGTGELFF
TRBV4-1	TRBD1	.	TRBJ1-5	TGCGCCAGCAGATACTCCTTGGGACAGGGCGGCAATCAGCCCCAGCATTTT	CASRYSLGQGGNQPQHF
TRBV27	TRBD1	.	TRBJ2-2	TGTGCCAGCAGTTCCCGGGGACAGGGCGCCGGGGAGCTGTTTTTT	CASSSRGQGAGELFF
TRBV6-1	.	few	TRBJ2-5	TGTGCCAGCCTCCTAGGGACCGGTCAGTACTTC	CASLLGTGQYF
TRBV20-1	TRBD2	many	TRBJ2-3	TGCAGTGCTACAGCCCAGGGACTAGCGGGATTAGATACGCAGTATTTT	CSATAQGLAGLDTQYF
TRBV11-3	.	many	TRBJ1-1	TGTGCCAGCAGCTTAGGCGGGGGGCTGACTGAAGCTTTCTTT	CASSLGGGLTEAFF
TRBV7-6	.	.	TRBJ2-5	TGTGCCAGCAGCTTAGCGAGGATGGAGACCCAGTACTTC	CASSLARMETQYF
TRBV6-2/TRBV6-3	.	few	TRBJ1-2	TGTGCCAGCAGTGAATCGAGCTATGGCTACACCTTC	CASSESSYGYTF
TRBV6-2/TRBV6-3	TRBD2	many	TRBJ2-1	TGTGCCAGCAGTCGGACTAGCGGGGTGTTCTTC	CASSRTSGVFF
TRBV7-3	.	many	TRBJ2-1	TGTGCCAGCAGCTTAACAGGGGTTGGGTCCTACAATGAGCAGTTCTTC	CASSLTGVGSYNEQFF
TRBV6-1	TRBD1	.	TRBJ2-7	TGTGCCAGTAAGAGGGGACAGGGCAGCTACGAGCAGTACTTC	CASKRGQGSYEQYF
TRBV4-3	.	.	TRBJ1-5	TGCGCCAGCAGCCAAGTCCTGACAGGACCCCAGCATTTT	CASSQVLTGPQHF
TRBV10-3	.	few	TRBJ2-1	TGTGCCATCAGTACCGATAGCGGAGACAATGAGCAGTTCTTC	CAISTDSGDNEQFF
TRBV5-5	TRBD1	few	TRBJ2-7	TGTGCCAGCAGCCCAGGACAGGGATACTCCTACGAGCAGTACTTC	CASSPGQGYSYEQYF
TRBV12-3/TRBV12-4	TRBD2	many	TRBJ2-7	TGTGCCAGCAGTTTACTATCTCCGGGACTAGCGGGCTTCTACGAGCAGTACTTC	CASSLLSPGLAGFYEQYF
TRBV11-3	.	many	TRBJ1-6	TGTGCCAGCAGCACGACGGCCTGGCGATCACCCCTCCACTTT	CASSTTAWRSPLHF
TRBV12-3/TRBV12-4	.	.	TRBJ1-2	TGTGCCAGCAGTTCGAATTCAGGGGACGGCTACACCTTC	CASSSNSGDGYTF
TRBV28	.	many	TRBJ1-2	TGTGCCAGCACGGCCGCCAACGGCAACTATGGCTACACCTTC	CASTAANGNYGYTF
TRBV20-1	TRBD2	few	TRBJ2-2	TGCAGTGCTAGGGAGTATAGCGGGGGCACCGGGGAGCTGTTTTTT	CSAREYSGGTGELFF
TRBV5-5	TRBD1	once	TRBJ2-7	TGCGCCAGCAGCCGCCAAGGGACAGGAACCGAGCAGTACTTC	CASSRQGTGTEQYF
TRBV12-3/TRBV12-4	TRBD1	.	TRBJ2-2	TGTGCCAGCAGGCCATACAGGGGGCCTGGTGGCGGGGAGCCGTTTTTT	CASRPYRGPGGGEPFF
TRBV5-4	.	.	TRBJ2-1	TGTGCCAGCAGCTTTGGCCCGGACAATGAGCAGTTCTTC	CASSFGPDNEQFF